The text below deals with one T cell receptor (beta chain). Its matching antigen is unknown. The PCR made use of 60 Vbeta and 13 Jbeta primers. The data were produced by immunoSEQ multiplex PCR, yet TCRdb's version contains in-frame clones alone and is incomplete. Across about 160,000 clones, the top ten clones capture under 2.5% of the sample. The CDR3 consists of 13 residues. Looked up from germline, CDR1 is SGHKS and CDR2 is YYEKEE (reference sequence). V lost 1 base, J lost 6 bases, and 11 bases lay in between. Healthy individuals who donated bone marrow served as the donors. This entry comes from a study of cytomegalovirus exposure and HLA in healthy donors. Overall study findings and caveats: Reports credit the classifier with highly specific, highly sensitive diagnosis of cytomegalovirus status. Previously analyzed data showed that most TCR beta V segments were productive at a frequency of about 90% or about 30%. The number of N-insertions in an Asian-associated ancestry cluster was reportedly below the approximately 600-donor mean in a later analysis.

Sequenced input: PBMCs. This chain joins TRBV5-5 and TRBJ2-7; no definite D call. The receptor's source is a man between 25 and 39 years old in good health and CMV-seronegative. CDR3 amino acids: CASSLPQPSEQYF. CDR3 coding DNA: TGTGCCAGCAGCTTGCCCCAACCCAGCGAGCAGTACTTC.